These 9 T cell receptor beta chains share one sample of origin, sequenced in a study of blood T cell repertoires in COVID-19. The data were produced by immunoSEQ multiplex PCR, yet TCRdb's version contains in-frame clones alone and is incomplete. The profile shows 25,000 to 35,000 clones, about four fifths of them singletons. Sequenced: peripheral blood. Source of these receptors: a woman aged 80 or older with acute or convalescent COVID-19.

The CDR3 sequence is CASSSRKGGYEQYF. In nucleotides, the CDR3 is TGTGCCAGCAGTTCCAGGAAGGGAGGGTACGAGCAGTACTTC. V gene TRBV6-2 or TRBV6-3 combines with J gene TRBJ2-7; TRBD2 aligns across 7 bases. The CDR3 covers 14 residues. Germline V gene lookup returns CDR1 MNHEY and CDR2 SVGEGT. The junction had 7 bases not matched to a gene; V was cut back by 4 bases and J by 4 bases.

V usage is TRBV5-1 and J usage is TRBJ1-6; D is undetermined. V lost 4 bases and J 7 bases, leaving 12 bases between the germline ends. Germline CDR1 is SGHRS and CDR2 is YFSETQ. The CDR3 contains 14 residues. CDR3 nucleotide sequence: TGCGCCAGCAGCGCGGACGGAGGGAATTCACCCCTCCACTTT. It yields the protein CASSADGGNSPLHF.

Written as DNA, the CDR3 is TGTGCCAGCAGTGAAGGACAGGGGAGGGGGCAACGAAACACCATATATTTT. Translation gives CASSEGQGRGQRNTIYF. J is TRBJ1-3 and V is TRBV6-1; TRBD1 matches 8 bases. Per germline, CDR1 MNHNS and CDR2 SASEGT. J lost 5 bases, V lost 1 base, and 10 bases had no gene match. This CDR3 spans 17 amino acids.

The table lists this clone with a count of one. The chain combines TRBV10-3 with TRBJ2-5; 7 nucleotides line up with TRBD1. After removal of 7 bases from V and 2 bases from J, the junction contained 10 bases not matched to a gene. This CDR3 is 15 amino acids long. CDR1 and CDR2 (germline): ENHRY, SYGVKD. DNA for the CDR3: TGTGCCATCAAAAGGGGGCAGGGGCGGCAAGAGACCCAGTACTTC. Its translation is CAIKRGQGRQETQYF.

The rearrangement joins TRBV24-1 to TRBJ1-6; no clear D. The CDR3 consists of 14 residues. V lost 3 bases to trimming and J lost 6 bases, with 8 bases between them. CDR1 KGHDR and CDR2 SFDVKD come from the germline V gene. CDR3 in amino acids: CATSDQAPNSPLHF. The CDR3 nucleotides read TGTGCCACCAGTGATCAAGCCCCTAATTCACCCCTCCACTTT.

The chain is built from TRBV6-5 and TRBJ2-3, with TRBD1 identical over 7 bases. Germline values: CDR1 MNHEY, CDR2 SVGAGI. CDR3 size: 14 residues. The J segment lost 5 bases and the V segment lost 4 bases, leaving 6 bases of the junction unmatched. As DNA, the CDR3 is TGTGCCAGCAGTTTAAACAGGGGCCTAGATACGCAGTATTTT. Protein: CASSLNRGLDTQYF.

The CDR3 DNA follows: TGTGCCACCAGCAGAACCACTAGTCCCGAAGAGACCCAGTACTTC. It codes for CATSRTTSPEETQYF. This chain uses TRBV15 with TRBJ2-5, with a weak D call TRBD2 (5 bases). V was clipped by 2 bases and J by 3 bases, with 13 bases between them. CDR3 length: 15 residues. From germline, CDR1 is LNHNV and CDR2 YYDKDF (reference sequence).

The chain recombines TRBV12-5 with TRBJ1-1; D is unresolved. Trimming pared 6 bases from V and 4 bases from J, leaving 3 bases between. The CDR3 totals 10 residues. Germline values: CDR1 LGHNT, CDR2 FRNRAP. The CDR3 loop is CASGSTEAFF. The CDR3 DNA reads TGTGCTAGTGGCTCCACTGAAGCTTTCTTT.

The rearrangement joins TRBV2 to TRBJ1-4; D gene uncertain. V lost 3 bases and J lost 0, with 8 bases in between. Germline V gene sequence: CDR1 SNHLY, CDR2 FYNNEI. CDR3 length equals 15 residues. The CDR3 region has the DNA TGTGCCAGCAGTGAGGGCACCTCAACTAATGAAAAACTGTTTTTT. Its protein product is CASSEGTSTNEKLFF.